This T cell receptor beta chain was recovered during a study of blood T cells in healthy people across ages. Per sample, at least 6 micrograms of total RNA were extracted. V was pared by 0 bases and J by 6 bases, with 9 bases between. CDR3 length equals 13 residues. The germline CDR1 and CDR2 sequences are SGDLS and YYNGEE. The authors ran a second PCR of about 7 to 11 cycles using a sample-barcoded 5' primer and a J-beta primer mix. TCRdb used MiXCR to reprocess the 5' RACE reads, holding one entry per CDR3 protein. The repertoire holds about 1.4 million distinct CDR3 sequences, approximately 63% seen once, with roughly 7% in the top ten. Overall study findings and caveats: It was held that the diversity estimates obtained from one million T cells were underestimates. More naive CD4+ cells and higher diversity marked long-lived donors relative to aged donors. In older individuals, TCR beta diversity per million T cells was lower, falling roughly linearly with age.

On this clonotype: Its antigen is as yet unknown.

This clonotype was sampled from a man aged 18 to 35 in good health. The V call is TRBV9, the J call TRBJ1-2, with unresolved D. Sequencing input: blood. The CDR3 loop reads CASSVDSLDGYTF. CDR3 bases: TGTGCCAGCAGCGTAGACAGCCTGGATGGCTACACCTTC.